This TCR beta chain was identified in a study of Graves' ophthalmopathy and Graves' hyperthyroidism. About the research overall: Peripheral blood (taken before any treatment) was collected at initial diagnosis.

RNA transcripts were the source from which TCR beta CDR3 regions were amplified. A first-round RT-PCR used HTBI primers, followed by a second-round multiplex PCR. TCRdb analysed the multiplex PCR reads with MiXCR anew, one entry per CDR3 protein. This repertoire shows about 740,000 distinct CDR3 sequences, 40% found once; its top ten account for roughly 46%. In its sample, this clonotype was seen many times. The germline V gene has CDR1 WNHNN and CDR2 SYGVQD (reference sequence). The CDR3 is made up of 11 amino acids. Trimming removed 6 bases at V and 10 bases at J, with 12 bases between. The sample was peripheral blood. The source is an adult man with Graves' ophthalmopathy. The chain carries TRBV10-1 and TRBJ1-1; no definite D call. The CDR3 loop reads CASRLTLGAFF. The CDR3 nucleotides read TGCGCCAGCAGACTCACGCTAGGAGCTTTCTTT.